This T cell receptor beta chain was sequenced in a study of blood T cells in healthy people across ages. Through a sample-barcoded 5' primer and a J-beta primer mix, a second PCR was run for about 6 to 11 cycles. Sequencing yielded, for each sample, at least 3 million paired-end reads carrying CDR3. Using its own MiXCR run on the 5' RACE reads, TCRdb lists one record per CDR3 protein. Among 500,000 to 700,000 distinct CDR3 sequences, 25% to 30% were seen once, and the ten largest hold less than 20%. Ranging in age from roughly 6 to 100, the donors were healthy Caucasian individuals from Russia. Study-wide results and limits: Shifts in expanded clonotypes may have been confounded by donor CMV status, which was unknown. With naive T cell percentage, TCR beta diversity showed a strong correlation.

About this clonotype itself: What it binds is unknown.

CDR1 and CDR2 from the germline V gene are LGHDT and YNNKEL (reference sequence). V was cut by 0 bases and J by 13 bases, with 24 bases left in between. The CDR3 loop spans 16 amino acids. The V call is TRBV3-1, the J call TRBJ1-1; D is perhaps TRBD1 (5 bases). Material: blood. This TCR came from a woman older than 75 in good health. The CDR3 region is CASSQDPSTTHRGVFF. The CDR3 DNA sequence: TGTGCCAGCAGCCAAGATCCCTCCACAACTCATAGGGGAGTTTTCTTT.